Listed below are T cell receptor beta chains from one sample, sequenced in a study of cytomegalovirus exposure and HLA in healthy donors. Using immunoSEQ multiplex PCR, the repertoire was profiled, and TCRdb retains in-frame clones only, with some absent. The profile shows about 200,000 clones, around 85% of them singletons. Sequenced material: PBMCs. These receptors were obtained from a woman between 45 and 65 years old in good health and CMV-seronegative. CDR3s include the opening cysteine and the closing phenylalanine or tryptophan. D genes are given only for firm matches.

v_call,cdr3_length,d_call,cdr3_aa
TRBV27,15,TRBD1,CASSRTGTGTYEQYF
TRBV7-2,14,NA,CASSLGAGESGYTF
TRBV7-2,14,NA,CASSSYSLYYGYTF
TRBV11-2,11,NA,CASSLKGEQYF
TRBV28,13,NA,CASRRASYDEQFF
TRBV5-1,14,TRBD1,CASSLGGTAYEQYF
TRBV28,16,TRBD2,CASSSPGLKLQETQYF
TRBV5-4,16,NA,CASSLNGLFSGNTIYF
TRBV18,16,NA,CASSPPTGIKGNEQFF
TRBV28,14,NA,CASSFPQKIYEQYF
TRBV19,17,TRBD1,CASIGTGGLYSNQPQHF
TRBV11-2,13,TRBD1,CASRTTGGNEQFF
TRBV4-2,15,TRBD1,CASSRMTGMEAGYTF
TRBV19,15,TRBD2,CASSIVAGGADTQYF
TRBV7-2,14,NA,CASSLGWGDQPQHF
TRBV27,15,NA,CASSLLARGSNEQFF
TRBV7-2,12,TRBD1,CASSYGDREQFF
TRBV5-5,15,TRBD1,CASSLGGTGKEKLFF
TRBV4-2,15,NA,CASSRLGDLNEKLFF
TRBV18,15,TRBD1,CASSSGQAGANVLTF
TRBV12-5,14,NA,CASGLEGGNQPQHF
TRBV6-1,13,NA,CASSEYRAAEAFF
TRBV5-1,15,NA,CASSLADSMNTEAFF
TRBV5-4,14,TRBD2,CASSPGLAGDTQYF
TRBV2,14,NA,CASSERGSGNTIYF
TRBV28,13,NA,CASNLLKGGEQYF
TRBV6-1,15,NA,CASYAYLGGADGYTF
TRBV11-2,14,TRBD1,CASSFDRARNTIYF
TRBV18,15,TRBD1,CASSPPGQNNSPLHF
TRBV5-4,15,TRBD2,CASSPQAGAHNEQFF
TRBV28,13,NA,CASSFGWSYEQYF
TRBV7-9,17,NA,CSSSSWDFYQDTGELFF
TRBV6-1,14,TRBD1,CASTLQGGTDTQYF
TRBV10-1,16,NA,CASSAVRTRTHNEQFF
TRBV5-1,13,NA,CASSLEPSQGSDF
TRBV9,16,NA,CASSVRGSRSTDTQYF
TRBV5-1,14,NA,CASSLLVTSYEQYF
TRBV6-1,12,NA,CASSERGGEQYF
TRBV19,15,NA,CASSIDLGRTYEQYF
TRBV29-1,14,NA,CSVRLSSTYNEQFF
TRBV9,13,NA,CASAVVSTDTQYF
TRBV30,13,TRBD1,CAWNTQGARGYTF
TRBV9,17,TRBD1,CASSPRRQGEGNTEAFF
TRBV19,17,TRBD2,CTSSTPGLASGANVLTF